The clone carrying this TCR beta chain was counted between two and nine times. Its matching antigen is unknown. This entry belongs to a study of T-cell reconstitution after alpha-beta-depleted transplantation in children. Study findings and constraints: Reportedly, only several hundred clones from non-depleted graft cells drove alpha-beta T-cell counts at about two months. The study traced high day-60 TCRbeta diversity in some patients to surviving recipient T cells and thymic progenitors. A year post-transplant, T-cell counts and diversity derived mostly from newly produced T cells.

From germline, CDR1 is MDHEN and CDR2 SYDVKM. With 5 bases removed from V and 4 bases from J, the gap between germline ends came to 11 bases. CDR3 size: 13 residues. Preparation of the TCRbeta library was carried out with unique molecular identifiers. TCRdb used MiXCR to reprocess the PCR reads, holding one entry per CDR3 protein. Of about 980,000 distinct CDR3 sequences listed, roughly 29% are singletons. This TCR came from a boy in the first two years of life who had a stem cell transplant for SCID, so the T cells may come from the graft donor. This chain connects TRBV28 to TRBJ1-1; maybe TRBD1 (5 bases). Specimen: PBMCs, mostly from graft donor cells, collected 360 days after TCRalphabeta/CD19-depleted stem cell transplant. CDR3 sequence: CASSRGGFTEAFF. As DNA, the CDR3 is TGTGCCAGCAGTCGGGGGGGGTTCACTGAAGCTTTCTTT.